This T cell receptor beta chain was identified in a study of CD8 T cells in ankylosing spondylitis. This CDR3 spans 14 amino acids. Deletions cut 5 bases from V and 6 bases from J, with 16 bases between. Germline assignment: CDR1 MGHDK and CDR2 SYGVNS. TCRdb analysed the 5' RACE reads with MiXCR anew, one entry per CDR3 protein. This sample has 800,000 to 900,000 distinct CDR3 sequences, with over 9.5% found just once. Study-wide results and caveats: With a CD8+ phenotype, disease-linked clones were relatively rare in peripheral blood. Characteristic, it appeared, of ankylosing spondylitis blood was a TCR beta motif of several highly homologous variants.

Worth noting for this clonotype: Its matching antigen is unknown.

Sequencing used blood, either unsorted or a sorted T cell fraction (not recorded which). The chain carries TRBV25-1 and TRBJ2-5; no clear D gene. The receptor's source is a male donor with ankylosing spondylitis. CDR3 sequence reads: CASSPPLGRQTQYF. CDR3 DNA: TGTGCCAGCAGTCCCCCTCTCGGTAGACAGACCCAGTACTTC. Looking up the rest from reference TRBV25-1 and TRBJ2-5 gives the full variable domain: EADIYQTPRYLVIGTGKKITLECSQTMGHDKMYWYQQDPGMELHLIHYSYGVNSTEKGDLSSESTVSRIRTEHFPLTLESARPSHTSQYLCASSPPLGRQTQYFGPGTRLLVL.